The 27 T cell receptor beta chains reported below all come from one sample, sequenced in a study of T cell responses to AZD1222 COVID-19 vaccine. Assay: immunoSEQ multiplex PCR; the TCRdb copy retains only in-frame clones and omits some. This sample yields some 130,000 clones, of which roughly 89% are seen a single time; 1.9% belongs to the top ten. The sequences come from peripheral blood, collected on day 0 of AZD1222 vaccination. All receptors come from an adult in good health.

The chain joins TRBV4-3 to TRBJ1-1; tentatively, D is TRBD1 (6 bases). Germline V gives CDR1 LGHNA, CDR2 YSLEER. CDR3 length equals 15 residues. The V end was cut by 0 bases, the J end by 4 bases, with 12 bases between. In DNA, the CDR3 is TGCGCCAGCAGCCAAGATGGGGGGCAGGGCACTGAAGCTTTCTTT. It encodes CASSQDGGQGTEAFF.

The V gene is TRBV7-9, the J gene TRBJ2-7; weak D call: TRBD2 (6 bases). Germline lookup yields CDR1 SEHNR and CDR2 FQNEAQ (reference sequence). V dropped 5 bases and J dropped 2 bases, with 16 bases sitting between them. The CDR3 has 15 amino acids. CDR3 in DNA: TGTGCCAGCAGCCCCTCGCGGCTAGCGACCTACGAGCAGTACTTC. Protein product: CASSPSRLATYEQYF.

The rearrangement uses TRBV6-5 and TRBJ1-1; D uncertain. Germline V gene sequence: CDR1 MNHEY, CDR2 SVGAGI. The CDR3 extends over 13 amino acids. The V and J ends lost 6 bases and 0 bases respectively, with 8 bases between them. The CDR3 DNA is TGTGCCAGCAGGGCAGGCATGAACACTGAAGCTTTCTTT. The encoded protein is CASRAGMNTEAFF.

This sequence joins TRBV11-2 and TRBJ2-1; D is unclear. Deletions cut 1 base from V and 7 bases from J, with 11 bases between. This CDR3 region has 14 residues. Looked up from germline, CDR1 is SGHAT and CDR2 is FQNNGV. CDR3 residues: CASSLVEVKNEQFF. The CDR3 DNA follows: TGTGCCAGCAGCTTAGTCGAGGTGAAAAATGAGCAGTTCTTC. Using reference TRBV11-2 and TRBJ2-1 for the parts outside the CDR3, the full variable domain is EAGVAQSPRYKIIEKRQSVAFWCNPISGHATLYWYQQILGQGPKLLIQFQNNGVVDDSQLPKDRFSAERLKGVDSTLKIQPAKLEDSAVYLCASSLVEVKNEQFFGPGTRLTVL.

The chain recombines TRBV18 with TRBJ2-1; D unresolved. The CDR3 is 13 amino acids. The germline V and J ends were trimmed by 3 bases and 5 bases, with 8 bases remaining between them. CDR1 and CDR2 from the germline V gene are KGHSH and LQKENI. The CDR3 loop is CASSPVADNEQFF. In nucleotides, the CDR3 is TGTGCCAGCTCACCGGTCGCAGACAATGAGCAGTTCTTC.

The gene calls are TRBV19 and TRBJ2-3; 10 bases line up with TRBD2. Germline lookup yields CDR1 LNHDA and CDR2 SQIVND (reference sequence). CDR3 length equals 17 residues. V lost 5 bases, J lost 0 bases, and 8 bases stayed unmatched. The CDR3 bases are TGTGCCAGTAGTTCAATGGGACTAGCGCCAAGCACAGATACGCAGTATTTT. Amino acid sequence: CASSSMGLAPSTDTQYF.

J is TRBJ2-7 and V is TRBV18; 7 nucleotides agree with TRBD1. V dropped 1 base and J dropped 1; count of bases not matched to a gene: 4. The CDR3 is made up of 15 amino acids. Per the germline V gene, CDR1 is KGHSH and CDR2 is LQKENI. The CDR3 is CASSPREGASYEQYF. CDR3 DNA sequence: TGTGCCAGCTCACCACGTGAGGGGGCTTCCTACGAGCAGTACTTC.

This clone was observed a single time. The rearrangement links TRBV5-1 to TRBJ2-2, with a possible D match to TRBD1 (6 bases). Trimming left V 0 bases short and J 0 bases short, with 12 bases between. Germline V CDR1 and CDR2: SGHRS, YFSETQ. The CDR3 length is 17 residues. CDR3 nucleotides: TGCGCCAGCAGCTTGGATGGGGGCGACCCGAACACCGGGGAGCTGTTTTTT. This encodes CASSLDGGDPNTGELFF.

This rearrangement joins TRBV9 to TRBJ1-1; TRBD1 agrees at 7 bases. The V gene end was trimmed by 2 bases and the J gene end by 6 bases; junction bases not matched to a gene: 7. Per the germline V gene, CDR1 is SGDLS and CDR2 is YYNGEE. CDR3 length: 14 residues. CDR3 protein: CASSVIQGSAEAFF. The CDR3 nucleotides read TGTGCCAGCAGCGTCATACAGGGGTCGGCTGAAGCTTTCTTT.

V and J are TRBV4-2 and TRBJ2-1; perhaps TRBD2 as D (7 bases). The CDR3 is 17 residues long. CDR1 and CDR2 (germline): LGHNA, YNFKEQ. The V gene lost 1 base and the J gene lost 3 bases, with 16 bases spanning the gap. This CDR3 is CASSQGASGGRYNEQFF. DNA for the CDR3: TGTGCCAGCAGCCAAGGAGCGTCGGGGGGCCGCTACAATGAGCAGTTCTTC.

The chain recombines TRBV19 with TRBJ1-5, with TRBD1 as a possible D gene (5 bases). Germline lookup yields CDR1 LNHDA and CDR2 SQIVND (reference sequence). Deletions cut 3 bases from V and 7 bases from J, with 13 bases between. This CDR3 region has 14 residues. CDR3 region: CASSMQGSGQPQHF. Written as DNA, the CDR3 is TGTGCCAGTAGTATGCAGGGAAGCGGGCAGCCCCAGCATTTT.

This chain uses TRBV27 with TRBJ1-2; D call uncertain. V was trimmed by 6 bases and J by 8 bases, leaving 13 bases between them. From germline, CDR1 is MNHEY and CDR2 SMNVEV (reference sequence). The CDR3 spans 12 residues. CDR3: CASRLAGRGYTF. The CDR3 DNA follows: TGTGCCAGCAGGCTCGCGGGGAGGGGCTACACCTTC.

Only a few counts were recorded for this clone. Other nucleotide sequences from this sample produce the same CDR3. The rearrangement links TRBV10-3 to TRBJ1-6; weak D call: TRBD1 (5 bases). Trimming stripped 6 bases from V and 8 bases from J, with 14 bases between. The CDR3 is made up of 14 amino acids. The germline gives CDR1 ENHRY, CDR2 SYGVKD. CDR3: CAISVGQGDSPLHF. CDR3 DNA: TGTGCCATCAGCGTCGGACAAGGCGATTCACCCCTCCACTTT.

About this clone: A read error may account for a junction end that differs from germline. The CDR3 here is CASSDPGPPSDF. As DNA, the CDR3 is TGTGCCAGCAGCGATCCGGGACCACCCTCGGACTTT. The J gene is TRBJ1-6, the V gene TRBV9; D is perhaps TRBD1 (5 bases). The CDR3 runs to 12 residues. Germline lookup yields CDR1 SGDLS and CDR2 YYNGEE.

This chain connects TRBV5-1 to TRBJ2-7; D remains unclear. Germline CDR1 is SGHRS and CDR2 is YFSETQ. The CDR3 totals 13 residues. The V end lost 4 bases, the J end lost 2 bases, and 10 bases lay between the germline ends. CDR3 bases: TGCGCCAGCAGCCCCGGCCAACCCTACGAGCAGTACTTC. This translates into CASSPGQPYEQYF. Supplemented by reference TRBV5-1 and TRBJ2-7, the full variable domain reads KAGVTQTPRYLIKTRGQQVTLSCSPISGHRSVSWYQQTPGQGLQFLFEYFSETQRNKGNFPGRFSGRQFSNSRSEMNVSTLELGDSALYLCASSPGQPYEQYFGPGTRLTVT.

The V call is TRBV6-2 or TRBV6-3, the J call TRBJ1-5; 7 positions agree with TRBD1. The CDR3 totals 19 residues. CDR1 and CDR2 from the germline V gene are MNHEY and SVGEGT. The J segment lost 5 bases and the V segment lost 2 bases, leaving 18 bases of the junction unmatched. CDR3 nucleotide sequence: TGTGCCAGCAGTTACAAAAGCCCCCAGGGACAGAGACCCGATCAGCCCCAGCATTTT. Translating it yields CASSYKSPQGQRPDQPQHF.

The chain links TRBV10-3 to TRBJ1-6; D not certain. CDR3 length: 12 residues. Germline V gene sequence: CDR1 ENHRY, CDR2 SYGVKD. The V gene lost 0 bases and the J gene lost 9 bases, with 3 bases spanning the gap. The CDR3 reads CAISESSSPLHF. DNA for the CDR3: TGTGCCATCAGTGAGTCGTCTTCACCCCTCCACTTT.

The chain combines TRBV4-3 with TRBJ1-2, with a tentative D call TRBD1 (6 bases). V lost 0 bases to trimming and J lost 3 bases, with 11 bases between them. The CDR3 extends over 15 amino acids. Germline assignment: CDR1 LGHNA and CDR2 YSLEER. CDR3 in amino acids: CASSQDGGRDYGYTF. In nucleotides, the CDR3 is TGCGCCAGCAGCCAAGATGGGGGGCGCGACTATGGCTACACCTTC.

V usage is TRBV24-1 and J usage is TRBJ1-2; no definite D call. Trimming shortened V by 1 base and J by 8 bases, and 13 bases separated the two germline ends. The CDR3 has 14 residues. Germline V CDR1 and CDR2: KGHDR, SFDVKD. CDR3 in amino acids: CATSDFPLVGGYTF. The CDR3, as DNA: TGTGCCACCAGTGATTTCCCCCTGGTTGGGGGCTACACCTTC.

The V gene is TRBV2, the J gene TRBJ1-5; TRBD1 matches at 9 bases. The trim removed 1 base at V and 0 bases at J, leaving 13 bases unmatched. This CDR3 comprises 20 residues. CDR1 SNHLY and CDR2 FYNNEI come from the germline V gene. In DNA form, the CDR3 reads TGTGCCAGCAGTGAAGGAATGGGACAGGGAACCCCCGTTAGCAATCAGCCCCAGCATTTT. Protein product: CASSEGMGQGTPVSNQPQHF.

The chain uses TRBV9 and TRBJ2-3, with TRBD1 matching 9 bases. The CDR3 sequence is 15 residues long. The ends lost 3 bases at V and 4 bases at J; junction bases unmatched: 6. Looked up from germline, CDR1 is SGDLS and CDR2 is YYNGEE. In DNA, the CDR3 is TGTGCCAGCAGCGCGGGGACAGGGAGACCAGATACGCAGTATTTT. Encoded protein: CASSAGTGRPDTQYF.

The chain combines TRBV4-2 with TRBJ1-5; possibly TRBD1 for D (5 bases). Deletions cut 0 bases from V and 7 bases from J, with 13 bases between. Germline CDR1 and CDR2: LGHNA and YNFKEQ. This CDR3 is built from 15 residues. The CDR3 region is CASSQDYSGSQPQHF. The CDR3 DNA follows: TGTGCCAGCAGCCAAGATTATTCAGGGAGCCAGCCCCAGCATTTT.

As to this clone: Other DNA sequences within the sample encode an identical CDR3. The chain recombines TRBV9 with TRBJ1-1, with 7 bases lining up with TRBD1. After removal of 3 bases from V and 1 base from J, the junction contained 6 bases not matched to a gene. The CDR3 sequence is 15 residues long. Germline lookup yields CDR1 SGDLS and CDR2 YYNGEE. The CDR3 is CASSGGDRANTEAFF. The CDR3 DNA reads as TGTGCCAGCAGCGGTGGGGACAGAGCGAACACTGAAGCTTTCTTT.

The rearrangement links TRBV15 to TRBJ1-4; D perhaps matches TRBD1 (5 bases). The CDR3 is 13 amino acids. Germline loops: CDR1 LNHNV, CDR2 YYDKDF (reference sequence). V lost 5 bases, J lost 8 bases, and 12 bases lay in between. DNA for the CDR3: TGTGCCACCAGCGGAGGACATGGGGAAAAACTGTTTTTT. Its translation: CATSGGHGEKLFF.

This clone was seen only once. This CDR3 reads CSASDGLASYNEQFF. CDR3 bases: TGCAGTGCTAGTGACGGACTAGCGTCATACAATGAGCAGTTCTTC. The chain combines TRBV20-1 with TRBJ2-1; the match to TRBD2 covers 9 bases. Germline-derived CDR1 and CDR2 are DFQATT and SNEGSKA (reference sequence). With 3 bases clipped from V and 4 bases from J, the junction kept 7 bases outside the gene matches. This CDR3 is 15 amino acids long.

The rearrangement links TRBV12-3 or TRBV12-4 to TRBJ1-2; TRBD1 agrees at 9 bases. Germline trimming cut 5 bases from V and 7 bases from J; bases unmatched to any gene: 2. The CDR3 runs to 12 residues. CDR3 nucleotides: TGTGCCAGCAGTACGGACAGGGGTGGCTACACCTTC. Its translation: CASSTDRGGYTF.

The chain uses TRBV11-2 and TRBJ1-2; D perhaps matches TRBD1 (5 bases). Trimming took 4 bases from V and 8 from J, leaving 23 bases between them. This CDR3 has 16 amino acids. Germline CDR1 SGHAT, CDR2 FQNNGV. In DNA, the CDR3 is TGTGCCAGCAGCTCTTTTCTCGCCCAGGGCTTGGTAGGCTACACCTTC. Its protein is CASSSFLAQGLVGYTF.